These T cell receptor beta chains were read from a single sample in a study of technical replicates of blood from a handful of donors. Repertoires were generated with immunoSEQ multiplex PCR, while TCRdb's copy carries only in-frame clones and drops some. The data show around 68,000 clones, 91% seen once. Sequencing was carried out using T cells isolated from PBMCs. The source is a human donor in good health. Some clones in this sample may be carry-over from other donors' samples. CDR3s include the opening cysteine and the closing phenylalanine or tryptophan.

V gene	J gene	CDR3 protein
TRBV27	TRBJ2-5	CASSFVREETQYF
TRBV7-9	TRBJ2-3	CASSLDPGGTDTQYF
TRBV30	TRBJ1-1	CAWRGVGNTEAFF
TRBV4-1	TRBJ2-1	CASSHNVDYEQFF
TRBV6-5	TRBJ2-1	CASSSPRERDEQFF
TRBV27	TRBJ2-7	CASSLGQIYEQYF
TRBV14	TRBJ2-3	CASSQDMRGTDTQYF
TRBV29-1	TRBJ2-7	CSGTGTTYEQYF
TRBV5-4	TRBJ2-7	CASSPGLAYSYEQYF
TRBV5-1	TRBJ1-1	CASSVQGPLNTEAFF
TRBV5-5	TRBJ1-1	CASSLLSQDTEAFF
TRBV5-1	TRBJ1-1	CASSQGPGTTLNTEAFF
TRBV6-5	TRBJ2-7	CASSYSGTGGAEQYF
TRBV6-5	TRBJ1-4	CASRPQGAPEKLFF
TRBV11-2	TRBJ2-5	CASSLDQGLAGGPIETQYF
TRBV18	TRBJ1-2	CASSQGDRANYYGYTF
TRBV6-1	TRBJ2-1	CASSERAVGHEQFF
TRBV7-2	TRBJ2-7	CASSVTSGAYEQYF
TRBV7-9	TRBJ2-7	CASTANTGDYEQYF
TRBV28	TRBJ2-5	CASGLGAEETQYF
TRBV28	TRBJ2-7	CASSFGQTEGYEQYF
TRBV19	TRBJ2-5	CASSIFRGLAGSDTETQYF
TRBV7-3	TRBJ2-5	CASSQTRQQAQYF
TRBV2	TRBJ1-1	CASRGQENTEAFF
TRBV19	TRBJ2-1	CASSSGQTLNEQFF
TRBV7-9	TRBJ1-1	CASSEQGSEAFF
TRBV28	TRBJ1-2	CASSFGTNYGYTF
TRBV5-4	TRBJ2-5	CASSTDREETQYF
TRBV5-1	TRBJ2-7	CASSLARGDEQYF
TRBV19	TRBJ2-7	CASSTQSGYEQYF
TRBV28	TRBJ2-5	CASSHLLDRGGGWKETQYF
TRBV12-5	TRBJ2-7	CASQGEGTYEQYF
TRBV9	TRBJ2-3	CASSATRDTQYF
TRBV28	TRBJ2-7	CASSAPLGHYHEQYF
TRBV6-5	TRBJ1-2	CASSFKPGTDYGYTF
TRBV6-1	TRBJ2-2	CASRRLQGAGELFF
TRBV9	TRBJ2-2	CASSVRLATGELFF
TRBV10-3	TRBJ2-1	CAISESASGNFREQFF
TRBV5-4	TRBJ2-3	CASSSREEADTQYF
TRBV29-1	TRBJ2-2	CSVPGQGSTGELFF
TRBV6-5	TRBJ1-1	CASSQTGGYTEAFF
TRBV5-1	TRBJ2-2	CASSPFVRGTGELFF
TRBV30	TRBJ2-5	CAWSPSFGGETQYF
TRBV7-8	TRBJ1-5	CASSFSNDRESSRQPQHF
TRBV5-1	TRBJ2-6	CASSFDRVGGSGANVLTF
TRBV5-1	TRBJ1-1	CASSFDRAINTEAFF
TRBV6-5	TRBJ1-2	CASAPPQGYGYTF
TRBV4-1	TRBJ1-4	CASSPGVVNQLFF
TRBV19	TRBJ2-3	CASSIYSAGWPTDTQYF
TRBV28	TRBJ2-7	CASSLSWPTGSYEQYF
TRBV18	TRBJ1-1	CATFQTGAGTEAFF
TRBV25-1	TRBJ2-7	CASGGLYEQYF
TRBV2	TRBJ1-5	CASSTGTMPQHF
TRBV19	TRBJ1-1	CAAKGQGNTEAFF
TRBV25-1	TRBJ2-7	CASAPGQGFYEQYF
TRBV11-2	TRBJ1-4	CASSLGEGGWVNEKLFF
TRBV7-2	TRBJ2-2	CASSSGGFGTGELFF